This T cell receptor beta chain was identified during a study of identical twins. Broader study findings: Models predicted too little out-of-frame TCR alpha sharing in monozygotic twins.

This CDR3 region has 13 residues. Germline-derived CDR1 and CDR2 are MDHEN and SYDVKM. V lost 2 bases and J lost 0, with 4 bases in between. This clonotype was recorded many times. Its antigen is not identified. TCRdb re-called the 5' RACE reads with MiXCR, one entry per CDR3 protein. The repertoire consists of around 1.7 million distinct CDR3 sequences, with about 32% occurring once and the leading ten covering roughly 0.3%. The V gene is TRBV28, the J gene TRBJ1-2; D is ambiguous. This clonotype originated in a newborn girl in good health. Input material: cord blood. The CDR3 nucleotides read TGTGCCAGCAGTTTACAGGCTAACTATGGCTACACCTTC. It encodes CASSLQANYGYTF.